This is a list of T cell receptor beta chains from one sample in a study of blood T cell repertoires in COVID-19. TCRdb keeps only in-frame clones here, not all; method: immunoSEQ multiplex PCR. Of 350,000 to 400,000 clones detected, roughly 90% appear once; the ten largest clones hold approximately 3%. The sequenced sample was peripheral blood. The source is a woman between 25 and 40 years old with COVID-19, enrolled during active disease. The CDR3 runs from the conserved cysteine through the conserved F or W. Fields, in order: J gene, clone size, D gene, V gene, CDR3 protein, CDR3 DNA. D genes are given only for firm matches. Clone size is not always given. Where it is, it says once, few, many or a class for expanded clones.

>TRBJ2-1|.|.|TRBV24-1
CATSPFGPKNEQFF
TGTGCCACCAGTCCCTTTGGGCCGAAAAATGAGCAGTTCTTC
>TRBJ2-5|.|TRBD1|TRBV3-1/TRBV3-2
CASSRTGGETQYF
TGTGCCAGCAGCAGGACAGGTGGAGAGACCCAGTACTTC
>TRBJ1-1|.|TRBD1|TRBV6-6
CASSLLDRVAEAFF
TGTGCCAGCAGCCTACTGGACAGGGTGGCTGAAGCTTTCTTT
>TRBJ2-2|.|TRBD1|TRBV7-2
CASSRDRAGTGELFF
TGTGCCAGCAGCCGGGACAGGGCAGGCACCGGGGAGCTGTTTTTT
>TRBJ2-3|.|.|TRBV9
CASSGAPMRRVSTDTQYF
TGTGCCAGCAGCGGAGCTCCAATGCGGCGGGTTAGCACAGATACGCAGTATTTT
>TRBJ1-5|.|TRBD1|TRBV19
CASSGPGGAEQPQHF
TGTGCCAGTAGTGGCCCAGGGGGCGCGGAGCAGCCCCAGCATTTT
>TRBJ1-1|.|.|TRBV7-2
CASSLGYRVHTEAFF
TGTGCCAGCAGCTTAGGGTACAGGGTGCACACTGAAGCTTTCTTT
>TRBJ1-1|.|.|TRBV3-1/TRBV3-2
CASSQAQSPAFF
TGTGCCAGCAGCCAAGCCCAATCCCCAGCTTTCTTT
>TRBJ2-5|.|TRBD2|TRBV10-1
CASSESGRGETQYF
TGCGCCAGCAGTGAGTCCGGGAGGGGAGAGACCCAGTACTTC
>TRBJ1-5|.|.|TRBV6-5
CASRLQGNNQPQHF
TGTGCCAGCAGGCTCCAGGGTAACAATCAGCCCCAGCATTTT
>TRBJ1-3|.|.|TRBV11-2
CASSRDISGNTIYF
TGTGCCAGCAGCCGAGACATATCCGGAAACACCATATATTTT
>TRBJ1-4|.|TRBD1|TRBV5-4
CASSWTGGTNEKLFF
TGTGCCAGCAGCTGGACAGGGGGTACTAATGAAAAACTGTTTTTT
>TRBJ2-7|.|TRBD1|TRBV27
CASSLFVGQGYEQYF
TGTGCCAGCAGTTTATTCGTAGGACAGGGGTACGAGCAGTACTTC
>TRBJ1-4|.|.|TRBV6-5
CASSLAGAGEKLFF
TGTGCCAGCAGCCTAGCGGGGGCTGGTGAAAAACTGTTTTTT
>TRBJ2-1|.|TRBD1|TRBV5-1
CASSSDRDHNEQFF
TGCGCCAGCAGCTCAGACAGGGACCACAATGAGCAGTTCTTC
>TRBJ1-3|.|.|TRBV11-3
CASSLVSYSGNTIYF
TGTGCCAGCAGCTTAGTCTCCTACTCTGGAAACACCATATATTTT
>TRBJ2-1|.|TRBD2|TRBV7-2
CASSVQSSGGMDEQFF
TGTGCCAGCAGCGTACAATCTAGCGGGGGGATGGATGAGCAGTTCTTC
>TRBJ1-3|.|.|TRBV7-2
CASSLFRQGFSGNTIYF
TGTGCCAGCAGCTTATTCCGGCAGGGATTCTCTGGAAACACCATATATTTT
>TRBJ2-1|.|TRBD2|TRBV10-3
CAISEWGLFNEQFF
TGTGCCATCAGTGAGTGGGGACTATTCAATGAGCAGTTCTTC
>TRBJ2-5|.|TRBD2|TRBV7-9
CASSFSGLAGETQYF
TGTGCCAGCAGCTTTTCGGGACTAGCGGGGGAGACCCAGTACTTC
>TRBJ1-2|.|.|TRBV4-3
CASSQDQAGRTGYTF
TGCGCCAGCAGCCAAGATCAAGCAGGTCGGACAGGCTACACCTTC
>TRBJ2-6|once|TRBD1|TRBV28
CACEGQGAVGANVLTF
TGTGCCTGCGAGGGACAGGGGGCGGTTGGGGCCAACGTCCTGACTTTC
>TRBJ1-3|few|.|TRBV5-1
CASSSGSGNTIYF
TGCGCCAGCAGCTCCGGCTCTGGAAACACCATATATTTT
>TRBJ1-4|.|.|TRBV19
CASSMKYRSELNEKLFF
TGTGCCAGTAGTATGAAGTACCGGTCGGAGCTAAATGAAAAACTGTTTTTT
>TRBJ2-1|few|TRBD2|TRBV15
CATSRDDGLAGGPLFF
TGTGCCACCAGCAGAGATGACGGACTAGCGGGGGGGCCTCTGTTCTTC
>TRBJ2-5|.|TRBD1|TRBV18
CASSLRDREETQYF
TGTGCCAGCTCACTTCGGGACAGGGAGGAGACCCAGTACTTC